The clone carrying this T cell receptor beta chain is a singleton in its sample. Its cognate antigen is unknown. The germline gives CDR1 SGDLS, CDR2 YYNGEE. Trimming removed 5 bases from V and 7 bases from J; junction bases left unmatched: 8. The CDR3 has 14 amino acids. The entry originates in a study of neoadjuvant nivolumab and ipilimumab in lung cancer. The data were produced by immunoSEQ multiplex PCR, yet TCRdb's version contains in-frame clones alone and is incomplete. The repertoire includes 39,000 or so clones, about 91% of them detected once, and 2.5% to 3.5% sits in the top ten. Whole-study findings and limits: TCR receptors were sequenced in few samples.

The TCR originated in an adult with non-small cell lung cancer. This material consisted of peripheral blood, taken before neoadjuvant nivolumab, alone or with ipilimumab. The chain joins TRBV9 to TRBJ2-7; 11 bases map to TRBD2. The CDR3 DNA reads TGTGCCAGCAGTGAACCGGGACTAGCGGCGGAGCAGTACTTC. As protein: CASSEPGLAAEQYF.